This record concerns one T cell receptor beta chain sequence. Its antigen is undetermined. These data belong to a study of T cell responses to AZD1222 COVID-19 vaccine. Profiled with immunoSEQ multiplex PCR; TCRdb holds only in-frame clones, not every one. The data show 95,000 to 130,000 clones, roughly 88% seen once. General study results and limits: Distributed over spike, vaccine-associated CD4 TCRs predominated at 160-218 and 743-854. Reportedly, nearly half of unique spike TCRs recognized epitopes outside B.1.351/B.1.1.7 mutations. Donors, mostly white British, included more females; clonal diversity was possibly underestimated.

The CDR3 has 14 residues. V lost 4 bases, J lost 0 bases, and 2 bases stayed unmatched. Germline V gene sequence: CDR1 MGHRA, CDR2 YSYEKL. The source material was peripheral blood, sampled on day 0 of MenACWY control vaccination. The chain recombines TRBV4-1 with TRBJ1-1, with 7 bases aligning to TRBD1. The sequence was collected from an adult in good health. The CDR3 reads CASSPGQLNTEAFF. The CDR3 bases are TGCGCCAGCAGCCCGGGACAGCTGAACACTGAAGCTTTCTTT.